This TCR beta chain stems from a study of T cell changes during pregnancy in multiple sclerosis. The CDR3 totals 16 residues. CDR1 and CDR2 (germline): LGHNA, YSLEER. V lost 1 base to trimming and J lost 3 bases; unmatched junction nucleotides: 6. Using immunoSEQ multiplex PCR, the repertoire was profiled, and TCRdb retains in-frame clones only, with some absent. Found here are over 85,000 clones, 91% of them singletons; the top ten hold about 1.7%. The gene calls are TRBV4-3 and TRBJ2-4; 7 bases align to TRBD1. The sequence came from a female donor in good health, enrolled as a control in a pregnancy study. Material: peripheral blood, obtained after pregnancy. In nucleotides, the CDR3 is TGCGCCAGCAGCCAAGGAACCCAGGGGGTCAAAAACATTCAGTACTTC. Translating it yields CASSQGTQGVKNIQYF.